This T cell receptor (beta chain) comes out of a study of blood T cells in healthy people across ages (dated by TCRdb to the mid-2010s). Some background on the complete study: In model experiments, template switching captured about one uniquely barcoded TCR beta cDNA molecule for every two T cells. To track age-related changes in TCR beta repertoire diversity, the study relied on deep sequencing normalized with unique cDNA molecular identifiers. The donors were split into four age groups: young (average around 17 years), middle-aged (39), aged (62) and long-lived (approximately 80). Donors of different ages were randomly distributed across sequencing lanes to avoid experimental bias. For two donors (one aged 18 to 30 and one aged 80 or older), the study analyzed two additional independent replicas of 1 million unique cDNA reads from the same blood draw.

This clonotype appeared once. Its antigen remains undetermined. No much larger clonotype is one base removed from it; base qualities were not supplied. A solitary read yields weak support. Library method: 5' RACE. The sequencer listed for this sample is Illumina HiSeq 2500. The second PCR ran for about 6 to 12 cycles and used a J-beta primer mix along with a sample-barcoded 5' primer. A unique molecular identifier was introduced onto each TCR beta cDNA molecule by a template-switch 5' adaptor carrying 12 random nucleotides. At least 3 million CDR3-containing paired-end reads were obtained from each sample. First-strand cDNA was synthesized from all RNA with the Mint cDNA synthesis kit, primed by a TRBC-specific oligonucleotide. All cDNA was treated with uracil-DNA glycosylase and then went through a first 18-cycle PCR with the universal primers M1SS and BC2_uni_R. In the source study's methods: For normalization, 1 million high-quality reads were randomly selected from each sample, with every read carrying a distinct molecular identifier. Reads sharing molecular identifiers were discarded rather than binned into consensus sequences. MiTCR, run with a Q25 quality threshold and the strictest error-elimination algorithm, handled CDR3 identification, clonotype clustering and error correction. A nonparametric unseen species model using Euler transformation provided a lower-bound estimate of total TCR beta diversity. TCRdb reworked the public reads: Q25 trimming with fastp, MiXCR clone assembly, productive beta chains retained. A single entry per CDR3 protein holds the most common genes and DNA from its merged rows. TCRdb, rather than the study authors, made the V and J calls. The sample records 540,000 or so distinct CDR3 sequences, less than 60% of which are singletons. The ten largest clones take up approximately 25% of the sample.

CDR1 SNHLY and CDR2 FYNNEI are derived from the germline V gene. Deletion took 4 bases off V and 8 bases off J, with a span of 21 bases between the germline ends. The CDR3 spans 16 residues, from the cysteine through the phenylalanine. The kept DNA is CDR3 alone, 48 bases in frame from the first base. Overall results and qualifications from the work: Because the CMV infection status of the donors was unknown, age-related changes in expanded clonotypes may potentially have been confounded. Compared with the aged group, the long-lived group had more naive CD4+ T cells, fewer expanded clones and increased TCR diversity, a pattern suggesting age selection. The percentage of naive T cells measured by flow cytometry correlated strongly with observed TCR beta diversity. Estimates of total diversity based on one million sequenced T cells were considered lower bounds and underestimates. As age increased, observed TCR beta diversity per million T cells dropped in a roughly linear way, and a significant reduction was already evident by age 40. Since profiling was done on bulk unsorted PBMCs, naive and antigen-experienced compartments could not be conclusively compared.

Systemically healthy Caucasian individuals from Russia, 39 in total and aged roughly 6 to 90 years, were included as donors. Each donor gave 8 to 10 milliliters of peripheral blood, drawn into EDTA-treated Vacutainer tubes. PBMCs were isolated by Ficoll-Paque density-gradient centrifugation, with at least 6 million obtained per sample. Trizol reagent was used to extract total RNA from PBMCs, with at least 6 micrograms per sample. The percentages of naive CD45RAhigh/CD27high T cells were determined by flow cytometry on a PBMC aliquot from every donor. Recombination connected TRBV2 to TRBJ2-1; TRBD1 could be the D gene, as 6 bases match. Sequencing used blood. The receptor's source is a man at least 80 years old in good health. The CDR3 reads CASSADRDIALDEQFF. Here is the DNA: TGTGCCAGCAGTGCAGACCGGGACATCGCCTTGGATGAGCAGTTCTTC.